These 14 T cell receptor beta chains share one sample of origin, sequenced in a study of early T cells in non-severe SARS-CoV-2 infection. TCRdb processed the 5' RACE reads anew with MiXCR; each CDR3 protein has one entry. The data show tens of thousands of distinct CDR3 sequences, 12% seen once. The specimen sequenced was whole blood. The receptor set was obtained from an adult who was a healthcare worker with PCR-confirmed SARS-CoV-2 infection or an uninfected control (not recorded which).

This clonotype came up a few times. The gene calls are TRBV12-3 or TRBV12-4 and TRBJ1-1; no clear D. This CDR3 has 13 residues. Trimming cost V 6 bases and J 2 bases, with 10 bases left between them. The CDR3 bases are TGTGCCAGCAGCAAGGGCGGAAACACTGAAGCTTTCTTT. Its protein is CASSKGGNTEAFF.

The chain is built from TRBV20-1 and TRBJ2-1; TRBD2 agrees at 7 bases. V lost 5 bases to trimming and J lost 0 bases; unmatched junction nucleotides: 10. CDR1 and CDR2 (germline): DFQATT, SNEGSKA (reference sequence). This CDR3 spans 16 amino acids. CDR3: CSAQKLALSSYNEQFF. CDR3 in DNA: TGCAGTGCTCAGAAACTAGCGCTGAGCTCCTACAATGAGCAGTTCTTC.

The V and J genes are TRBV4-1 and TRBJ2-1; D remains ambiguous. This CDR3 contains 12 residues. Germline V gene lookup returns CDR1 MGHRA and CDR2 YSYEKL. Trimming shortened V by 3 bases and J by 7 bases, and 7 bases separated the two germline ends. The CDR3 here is CASSQIGNEQFF. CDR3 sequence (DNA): TGCGCCAGCAGCCAGATAGGTAATGAGCAGTTCTTC.

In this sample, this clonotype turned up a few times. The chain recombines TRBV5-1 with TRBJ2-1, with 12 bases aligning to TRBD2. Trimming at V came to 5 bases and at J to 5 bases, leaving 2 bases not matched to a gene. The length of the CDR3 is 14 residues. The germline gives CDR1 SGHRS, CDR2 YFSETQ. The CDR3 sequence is CASRRTSGNNEQFF. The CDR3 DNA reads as TGCGCCAGCAGAAGGACTAGCGGGAACAATGAGCAGTTCTTC.

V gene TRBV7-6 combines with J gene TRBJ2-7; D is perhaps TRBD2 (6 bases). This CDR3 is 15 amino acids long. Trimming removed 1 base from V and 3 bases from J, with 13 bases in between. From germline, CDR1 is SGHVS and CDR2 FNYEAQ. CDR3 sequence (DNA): TGTGCCAGCAGCTTAGGGACCTGGGGGGACTACGAGCAGTACTTC. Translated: CASSLGTWGDYEQYF.

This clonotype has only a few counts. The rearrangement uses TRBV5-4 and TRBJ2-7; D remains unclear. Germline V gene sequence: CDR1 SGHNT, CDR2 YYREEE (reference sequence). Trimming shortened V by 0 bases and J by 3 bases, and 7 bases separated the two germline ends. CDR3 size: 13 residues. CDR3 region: CASSLDIVYEQYF. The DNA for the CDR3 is TGTGCCAGCAGCTTGGACATTGTCTACGAGCAGTACTTC.

The CDR3 spells CASEPYRGTEAFF. Here the CDR3 DNA reads TGTGCTAGTGAACCGTATAGGGGCACTGAAGCTTTCTTT. The V call is TRBV12-5, the J call TRBJ1-1; a weak D match, TRBD1 (5 bases). The CDR3 covers 13 residues. Germline V gene data show CDR1 as LGHNT and CDR2 as FRNRAP. V was clipped by 7 bases and J by 4 bases, with 13 bases between them.

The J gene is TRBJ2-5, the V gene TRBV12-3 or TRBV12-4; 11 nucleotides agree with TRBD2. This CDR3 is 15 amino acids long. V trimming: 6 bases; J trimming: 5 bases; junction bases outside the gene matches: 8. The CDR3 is CASRDSGRASETQYF. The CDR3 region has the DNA TGTGCCAGCAGGGATAGCGGGAGGGCCTCGGAGACCCAGTACTTC.

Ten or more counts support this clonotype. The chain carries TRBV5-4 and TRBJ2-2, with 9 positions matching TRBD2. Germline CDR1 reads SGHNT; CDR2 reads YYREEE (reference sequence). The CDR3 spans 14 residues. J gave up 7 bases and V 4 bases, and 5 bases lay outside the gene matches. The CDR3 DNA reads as TGTGCCAGCAGCCCAGGGACTAGCAACGGGGAGCTGTTTTTT. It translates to CASSPGTSNGELFF.

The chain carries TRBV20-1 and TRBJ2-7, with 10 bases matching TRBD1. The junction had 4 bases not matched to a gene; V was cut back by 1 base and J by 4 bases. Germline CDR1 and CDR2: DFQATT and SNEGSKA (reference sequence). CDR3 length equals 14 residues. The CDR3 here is CSARVGGQGYEQYF. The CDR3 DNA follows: TGCAGTGCTAGAGTGGGGGGACAGGGGTACGAGCAGTACTTC.

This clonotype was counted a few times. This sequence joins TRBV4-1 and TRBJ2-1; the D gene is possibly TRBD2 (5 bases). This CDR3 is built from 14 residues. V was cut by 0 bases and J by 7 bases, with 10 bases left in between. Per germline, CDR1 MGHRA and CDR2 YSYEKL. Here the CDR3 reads CASSQDRGWNEQFF. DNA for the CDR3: TGCGCCAGCAGCCAAGATAGAGGGTGGAATGAGCAGTTCTTC.

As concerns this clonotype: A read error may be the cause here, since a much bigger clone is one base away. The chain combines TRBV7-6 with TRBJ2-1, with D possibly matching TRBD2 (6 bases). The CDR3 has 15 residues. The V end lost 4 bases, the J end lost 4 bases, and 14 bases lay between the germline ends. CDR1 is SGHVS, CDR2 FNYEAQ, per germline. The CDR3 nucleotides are TGTGCCAGCAGCTACCGGGCGGGGACTTACAATGAGCAGTTCTTC. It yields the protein CASSYRAGTYNEQFF.

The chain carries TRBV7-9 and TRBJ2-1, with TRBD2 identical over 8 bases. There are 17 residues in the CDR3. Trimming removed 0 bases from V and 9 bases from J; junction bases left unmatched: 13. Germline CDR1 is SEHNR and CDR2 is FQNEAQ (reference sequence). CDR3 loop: CASSLADGGGRSVEQFF. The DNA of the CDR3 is TGTGCCAGCAGCTTAGCGGACGGGGGCGGGAGGTCCGTTGAGCAGTTCTTC.

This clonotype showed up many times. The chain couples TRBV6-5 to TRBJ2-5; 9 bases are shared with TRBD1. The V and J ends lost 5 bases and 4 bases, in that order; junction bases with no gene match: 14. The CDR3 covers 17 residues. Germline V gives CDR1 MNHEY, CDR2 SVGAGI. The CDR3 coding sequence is TGTGCCAGCAGTGGGGGACAGGGACAATTATTAATAGAGACCCAGTACTTC. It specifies CASSGGQGQLLIETQYF.